This TCR beta chain was identified during a study of cytomegalovirus exposure and HLA in healthy donors. General observations from the study: 164 TCR beta chains were listed as cytomegalovirus-associated.

Concerning this clone: Its antigen is unidentified. This specimen includes other DNA sequences encoding the same CDR3.

PCR was performed using 60 Vbeta and 13 Jbeta primers. Generated by immunoSEQ multiplex PCR, the TCRdb table keeps only in-frame clones and is missing some. The table shows roughly 52,000 clones, with about 84% occurring only once. In germline, CDR1 is SGHRS, CDR2 YFSETQ. Trimming took 0 bases from V and 1 from J, leaving 11 bases between them. The CDR3 has 15 residues. The chain has TRBV5-1 and TRBJ2-7; tentative D call: TRBD1 (5 bases). Sequenced material: PBMCs. The TCR sequence derives from a female donor in good health and CMV-seronegative. DNA of the CDR3: TGCGCCAGCAGCTTGGCCGCAGGGCCGTCCTACGAGCAGTACTTC. Translating gives CASSLAAGPSYEQYF.